Listed here are 3 T cell receptor beta chains from one sample, sequenced in a study of pediatric ulcerative colitis. One to two pinch biopsies were taken from the rectum during colonoscopy. The method was immunoSEQ multiplex PCR; TCRdb's version includes in-frame clones alone and lacks a portion of them. Seen here are about 35,000 clones, about 81% observed once, and the top ten hold 0.9% to 1.2%. Sequenced input: gut tissue. Source of these receptors: a boy aged 5-17 years with mild ulcerative colitis.

The chain carries TRBV5-1 and TRBJ2-2; 9 nucleotides agree with TRBD2. The CDR3 spans 17 residues. V shed 0 bases, J shed 2 bases, and the junction held 5 bases outside the gene matches. Germline CDR1 is SGHRS and CDR2 is YFSETQ. CDR3 DNA: TGCGCCAGCAGCTTGGGAGGGACTAGCAGAAACACCGGGGAGCTGTTTTTT. Translating it yields CASSLGGTSRNTGELFF.

The rearrangement joins TRBV9 to TRBJ1-4; weak D call: TRBD1 (6 bases). The CDR3 sequence is 17 residues long. Germline lookup yields CDR1 SGDLS and CDR2 YYNGEE. V was shortened by 3 bases and J by 7 bases, with 22 bases between the two germline ends. CDR3: CASSGTRGGAGAEKLFF. The CDR3 nucleotides are TGTGCCAGCAGCGGGACCCGGGGGGGCGCAGGGGCTGAAAAACTGTTTTTT.

DNA for the CDR3: TGTGCCAGCAGCTTAGCGCGGGACAGTCGTTACAATGAGCAGTTCTTC. Its protein is CASSLARDSRYNEQFF. This chain joins TRBV7-2 and TRBJ2-1; a possible D gene is TRBD1 (7 bases). V lost 0 bases and J lost 4, with 13 bases in between. CDR3 size: 16 residues. Germline CDR1 is SGHTA and CDR2 is FQGNSA.